One and the same sample provided the 3 T cell receptor beta chains below, sequenced in a study of cytomegalovirus exposure and HLA in healthy donors. A multiplex PCR was run with 60 Vbeta primers and 13 Jbeta primers. Method: immunoSEQ multiplex PCR; TCRdb's copy keeps in-frame clones and lacks some. The sample holds more than 90,000 clones, around 80% seen once. Input material: PBMCs. These TCRs come from a woman in her sixties in good health and CMV-seronegative.

The gene calls are TRBV19 and TRBJ2-7, with 9 positions matching TRBD2. The CDR3 sequence is 15 residues long. Germline trimming cut 5 bases from V and 5 bases from J; bases unmatched to any gene: 10. The germline CDR1 and CDR2 sequences are LNHDA and SQIVND (reference sequence). As DNA, the CDR3 is TGTGCCAGTAGTCTATCAGCGGGGGGTCCCCACGAGCAGTACTTC. Encoded protein: CASSLSAGGPHEQYF. Full variable domain (remainder filled in from reference TRBV19 and TRBJ2-7): DGGITQSPKYLFRKEGQNVTLSCEQNLNHDAMYWYRQDPGQGLRLIYYSQIVNDFQKGDIAEGYSVSREKKESFPLTVTSAQKNPTAFYLCASSLSAGGPHEQYFGPGTRLTVT.

The V call is TRBV10-3, the J call TRBJ1-1; 8 nucleotides line up with TRBD1. This CDR3 has 13 amino acids. CDR1 is ENHRY, CDR2 SYGVKD, per germline. The ends lost 7 bases at V and 1 base at J; junction bases unmatched: 2. CDR3 protein: CAITGTGNTEAFF. As DNA, the CDR3 is TGTGCCATCACGGGGACAGGGAACACTGAAGCTTTCTTT.

The rearrangement joins TRBV2 to TRBJ1-1, with a possible D match to TRBD1 (6 bases). The V gene's germline CDR1 is SNHLY and CDR2 FYNNEI. The CDR3 contains 15 residues. Trimming removed 6 bases at V and 4 bases at J, with 18 bases between. The CDR3 here is CASREETGRSTEAFF. The CDR3 DNA follows: TGTGCCAGCAGAGAGGAGACAGGTAGGAGCACTGAAGCTTTCTTT.